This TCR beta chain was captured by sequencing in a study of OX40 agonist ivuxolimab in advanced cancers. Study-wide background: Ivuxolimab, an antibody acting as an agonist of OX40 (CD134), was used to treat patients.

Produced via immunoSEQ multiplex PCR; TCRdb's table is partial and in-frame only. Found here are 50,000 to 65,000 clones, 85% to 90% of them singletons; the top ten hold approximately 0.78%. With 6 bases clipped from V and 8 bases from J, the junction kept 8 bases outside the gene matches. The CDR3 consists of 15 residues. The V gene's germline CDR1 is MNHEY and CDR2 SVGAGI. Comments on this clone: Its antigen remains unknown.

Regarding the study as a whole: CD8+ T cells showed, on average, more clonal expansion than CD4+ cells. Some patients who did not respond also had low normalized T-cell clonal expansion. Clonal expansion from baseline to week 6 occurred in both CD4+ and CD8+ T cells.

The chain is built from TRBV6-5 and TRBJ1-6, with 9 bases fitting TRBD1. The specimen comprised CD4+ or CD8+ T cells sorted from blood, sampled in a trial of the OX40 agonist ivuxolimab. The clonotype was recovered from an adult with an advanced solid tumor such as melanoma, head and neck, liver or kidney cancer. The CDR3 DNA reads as TGTGCCAGCAGCCGACGGACAGGGGCGGATTCACCCCTCCACTTT. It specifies CASSRRTGADSPLHF.